A selection of T cell receptor beta chains follows, all from one sample in a study of spatial heterogeneity in lung cancer. TCRdb called the 5' RACE reads again in MiXCR, with one record for every CDR3 protein. Of approximately 81,000 distinct CDR3 sequences in the sample, roughly 13% were seen once. This sample comprised PBMCs, obtained at surgery. The receptor source for this set is a male donor with early-stage non-small cell lung cancer. The CDR3 runs from the conserved cysteine through the conserved F or W. A D gene is named only where the DNA matches it firmly. Clone size is stated in some rows and not others, as once, few, many or a class when expanded.

j_call: TRBJ1-6
d_call: .
v_call: TRBV7-8
clone_size: many
cdr3_nt: TGTGCCAGCAGCTTAACCGGGACCCGGGATTCACCCCTCCACTTT
cdr3_aa: CASSLTGTRDSPLHF

j_call: TRBJ2-7
d_call: .
v_call: TRBV6-1
clone_size: few
cdr3_nt: TGTGCCAGCAGTGACTCGGACTTGCATTTCTACGAGCAGTACTTC
cdr3_aa: CASSDSDLHFYEQYF

j_call: TRBJ2-3
d_call: .
v_call: TRBV6-4
clone_size: many
cdr3_nt: TGTGCCAGCAGTGACGGGCAGGGAACAGATACGCAGTATTTT
cdr3_aa: CASSDGQGTDTQYF

j_call: TRBJ2-7
d_call: .
v_call: TRBV25-1
clone_size: .
cdr3_nt: TGTGCCAGCAGGGGTCCAGGGGTGGAATACGAGCAGTACTTC
cdr3_aa: CASRGPGVEYEQYF

j_call: TRBJ1-1
d_call: TRBD1
v_call: TRBV29-1
clone_size: many
cdr3_nt: TGCAGCGTTGCAGGGGGCTACACTGAAGCTTTCTTT
cdr3_aa: CSVAGGYTEAFF

j_call: TRBJ2-7
d_call: .
v_call: TRBV5-1
clone_size: .
cdr3_nt: TGCGCCAGCAGCTTGGGGGTCAGCTCCTACGAGCAGTACTTC
cdr3_aa: CASSLGVSSYEQYF

j_call: TRBJ1-5
d_call: .
v_call: TRBV3-1
clone_size: .
cdr3_nt: TGTGCCAGCAGCCCCCGGAGCAATCAGCCCCAGCATTTT
cdr3_aa: CASSPRSNQPQHF

j_call: TRBJ1-5
d_call: .
v_call: TRBV7-9
clone_size: .
cdr3_nt: TGTGCCAGCAGCGAGGGGGGGCAGGGAGGCCAGCCCCAGCATTTT
cdr3_aa: CASSEGGQGGQPQHF

j_call: TRBJ2-7
d_call: .
v_call: TRBV7-2
clone_size: .
cdr3_nt: TGTGCCAGCAGTCCGAATCCTTACGAGCAGTACTTC
cdr3_aa: CASSPNPYEQYF

j_call: TRBJ2-3
d_call: .
v_call: TRBV5-6
clone_size: .
cdr3_nt: TGTGCCAGCAGCTTGGGAATCCTTCTCACAGATACGCAGTATTTT
cdr3_aa: CASSLGILLTDTQYF

j_call: TRBJ2-1
d_call: .
v_call: TRBV18
clone_size: .
cdr3_nt: TGTGCCAGCTCACCTCGTAATGGTGGCGGGGTTACCTACAATGAGCAGTTCTTC
cdr3_aa: CASSPRNGGGVTYNEQFF

j_call: TRBJ1-5
d_call: TRBD1
v_call: TRBV29-1
clone_size: .
cdr3_nt: TGCAGCGTGGGCGACAGGGGGCGAAAGCAGCCCCAGCATTTT
cdr3_aa: CSVGDRGRKQPQHF

j_call: TRBJ2-2
d_call: TRBD1
v_call: TRBV24-1
clone_size: few
cdr3_nt: TGTGCCACCAGTGATCTAGCAGGGGGTATCACCGGGGAGCTGTTTTTT
cdr3_aa: CATSDLAGGITGELFF

j_call: TRBJ2-3
d_call: TRBD2
v_call: TRBV7-9
clone_size: .
cdr3_nt: TGTGCCAGCAGCTTCATTAGCGGGGCCACAGATACGCAGTATTTT
cdr3_aa: CASSFISGATDTQYF

j_call: TRBJ1-6
d_call: .
v_call: TRBV3-1
clone_size: many
cdr3_nt: TGTGCCAGCAGCCAAGCGATAAGGGCAGATTATAATTCACCCCTCCACTTT
cdr3_aa: CASSQAIRADYNSPLHF

j_call: TRBJ2-2
d_call: TRBD2
v_call: TRBV9
clone_size: few
cdr3_nt: TGTGCCAGCAGCGTTGGACTAGCGGGGGGGAACACCGGGGAGCTGTTTTTT
cdr3_aa: CASSVGLAGGNTGELFF

j_call: TRBJ2-7
d_call: TRBD2
v_call: TRBV20-1
clone_size: .
cdr3_nt: TGCAGTGCTAGAGATCCGATTTCGGCGGGAGGGGGTGAGCAGTACTTC
cdr3_aa: CSARDPISAGGGEQYF

j_call: TRBJ1-4
d_call: .
v_call: TRBV19
clone_size: few
cdr3_nt: TGTGCCAGTAGTATGCGGAGGAATGAAAAACTGTTTTTT
cdr3_aa: CASSMRRNEKLFF

j_call: TRBJ2-5
d_call: .
v_call: TRBV29-1
clone_size: many
cdr3_nt: TGCAGCGTGGGACGAGAAGAGACCCAGTACTTC
cdr3_aa: CSVGREETQYF

j_call: TRBJ2-3
d_call: TRBD2
v_call: TRBV5-1
clone_size: .
cdr3_nt: TGCGCCAGCAGCTCCAGCGGGACTTTGCCGGATACGCAGTATTTT
cdr3_aa: CASSSSGTLPDTQYF

j_call: TRBJ1-1
d_call: .
v_call: TRBV5-1
clone_size: few
cdr3_nt: TGCGCCAGCAGCTTCTCGACAGGGAACACTGAAGCTTTCTTT
cdr3_aa: CASSFSTGNTEAFF

j_call: TRBJ2-2
d_call: .
v_call: TRBV6-4
clone_size: .
cdr3_nt: TGTGCCAGCAGTGAACAGGGTCGGACCGGGGAGCTGTTTTTT
cdr3_aa: CASSEQGRTGELFF

j_call: TRBJ1-2
d_call: .
v_call: TRBV12-3/TRBV12-4
clone_size: .
cdr3_nt: TGTGCCAGCAGTTTACTCGCGACAGGAGCTTACCCAAGGGAAGGCTACACCTTC
cdr3_aa: CASSLLATGAYPREGYTF

j_call: TRBJ2-3
d_call: TRBD2
v_call: TRBV25-1
clone_size: few
cdr3_nt: TGTGCCAGCAGTTCCCCCTCTCTAGCGGCCACAGATACGCAGTATTTT
cdr3_aa: CASSSPSLAATDTQYF